These 3 T cell receptor beta chains came from one sample sequenced in a study of molecular identifiers for immune sequencing clone quantification. TCRdb ran MiXCR on the PCR reads and lists one entry per CDR3 protein. The sample holds 400,000 to 600,000 distinct CDR3 sequences, about a fifth seen once. Specimen: naive CD8+ T cells from blood, with Jurkat cell RNA spiked in. Subset described: FACS-sorted CD8+CD4-CCR7+CD45RA+ naive T cells. All receptors come from a human donor in good health. Some libraries in this study had Jurkat cell RNA spiked in.

V gene TRBV20-1 combines with J gene TRBJ2-3, with D perhaps TRBD1 (5 bases). The V gene lost 0 bases and the J gene lost 4 bases, with 14 bases spanning the gap. CDR3 length: 15 residues. CDR1 DFQATT and CDR2 SNEGSKA come from the germline V gene (reference sequence). CDR3 sequence reads: CSARDRLTEADTQYF. In nucleotides, the CDR3 is TGCAGTGCTAGAGATCGTTTGACAGAGGCAGATACGCAGTATTTT.

This clonotype was detected only a few times. The CDR3 DNA sequence: TGTGCCACCAGTGATTCAGAAGACAATGAGCAGTTCTTC. Its translation: CATSDSEDNEQFF. The chain links TRBV24-1 to TRBJ2-1; D not certain. From germline, CDR1 is KGHDR and CDR2 SFDVKD. The CDR3 consists of 13 residues. The V and J ends lost 2 bases and 5 bases respectively, with 6 bases between them.

In its sample, this clonotype was seen many times. This rearrangement joins TRBV13 to TRBJ2-3, with TRBD2 matching over 10 bases. J gave up 0 bases and V 4 bases, and 4 bases lay outside the gene matches. Germline-derived CDR1 and CDR2 are PRHDT and FYEKMQ (reference sequence). The length of the CDR3 is 16 residues. The DNA for the CDR3 is TGTGCCAGCAGCTCAGAGACTAGCGGGAGCACAGATACGCAGTATTTT. Protein: CASSSETSGSTDTQYF.